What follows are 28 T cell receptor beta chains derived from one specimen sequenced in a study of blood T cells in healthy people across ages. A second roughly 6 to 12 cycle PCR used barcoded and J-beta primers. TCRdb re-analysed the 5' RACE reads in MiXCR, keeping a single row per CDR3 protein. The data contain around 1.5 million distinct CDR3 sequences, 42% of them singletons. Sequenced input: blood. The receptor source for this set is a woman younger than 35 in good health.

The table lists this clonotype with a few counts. The CDR3 sequence is CSARAGAGYGYTF. CDR3 nucleotides: TGCAGTGCTAGAGCGGGGGCAGGCTATGGCTACACCTTC. This chain joins TRBV20-1 and TRBJ1-2, with D possibly matching TRBD1 (6 bases). This CDR3 has 13 residues. Deletions cut 1 base from V and 4 bases from J, with 10 bases between. Germline V gene sequence: CDR1 DFQATT, CDR2 SNEGSKA (reference sequence).

CDR3 in DNA: TGTGCCAGCAGTGACCTAGCGGGATCTTCCTACGAGCAGTACTTC. The encoded protein is CASSDLAGSSYEQYF. The chain combines TRBV2 with TRBJ2-7; TRBD2 agrees at 9 bases. CDR1 is SNHLY, CDR2 FYNNEI, per germline. V trimming: 3 bases; J trimming: 1 base; junction bases outside the gene matches: 4. There are 15 residues in the CDR3.

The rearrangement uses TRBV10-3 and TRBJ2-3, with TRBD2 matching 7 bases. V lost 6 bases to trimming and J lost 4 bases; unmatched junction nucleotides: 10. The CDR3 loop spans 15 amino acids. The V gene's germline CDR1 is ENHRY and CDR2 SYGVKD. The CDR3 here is CAIRQAGIVPDTQYF. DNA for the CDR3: TGTGCCATCAGACAAGCGGGAATTGTCCCAGATACGCAGTATTTT.

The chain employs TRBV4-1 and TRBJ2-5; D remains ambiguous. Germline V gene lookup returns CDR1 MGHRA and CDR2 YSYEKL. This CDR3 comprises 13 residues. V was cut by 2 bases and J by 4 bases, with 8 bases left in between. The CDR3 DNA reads TGCGCCAGCAGCCAATTCCCTGCAGAGACCCAGTACTTC. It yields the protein CASSQFPAETQYF.

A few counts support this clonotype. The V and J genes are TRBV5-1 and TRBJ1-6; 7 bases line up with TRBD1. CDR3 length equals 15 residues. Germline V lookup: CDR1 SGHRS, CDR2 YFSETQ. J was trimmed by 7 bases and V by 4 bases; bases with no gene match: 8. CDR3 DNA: TGCGCCAGCAGCACCTCAGGGGGAATCAATTCACCCCTCCACTTT. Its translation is CASSTSGGINSPLHF.

As DNA, the CDR3 is TGCAGTGCTAGAGATGATCGCGGGAGTAAGAATGAGCAGTTCTTC. Its protein product is CSARDDRGSKNEQFF. The J gene is TRBJ2-1, the V gene TRBV20-1; 7 bases align to TRBD2. Germline CDR1 DFQATT, CDR2 SNEGSKA (reference sequence). Germline trimming cut 0 bases from V and 7 bases from J; bases unmatched to any gene: 9. The CDR3 has 15 amino acids.

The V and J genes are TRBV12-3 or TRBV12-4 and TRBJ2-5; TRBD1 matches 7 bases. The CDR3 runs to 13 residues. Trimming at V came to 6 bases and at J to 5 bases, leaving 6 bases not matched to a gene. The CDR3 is CASRTGVGETQYF. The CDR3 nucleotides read TGTGCCAGCAGAACAGGGGTTGGGGAGACCCAGTACTTC.

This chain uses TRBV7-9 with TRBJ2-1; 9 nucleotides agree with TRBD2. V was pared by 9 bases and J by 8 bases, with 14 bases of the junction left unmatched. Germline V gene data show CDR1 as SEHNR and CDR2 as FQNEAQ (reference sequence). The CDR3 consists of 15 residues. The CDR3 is CASTPGLAISYEQFF. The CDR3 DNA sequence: TGTGCCAGTACCCCGGGACTAGCTATAAGTTATGAGCAGTTCTTC.

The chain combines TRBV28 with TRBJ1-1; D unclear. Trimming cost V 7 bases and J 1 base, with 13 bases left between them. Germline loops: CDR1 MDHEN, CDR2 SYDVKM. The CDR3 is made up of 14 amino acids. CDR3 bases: TGTGCCAGCAAACCTTTTTACGGGAACACTGAAGCTTTCTTT. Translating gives CASKPFYGNTEAFF.

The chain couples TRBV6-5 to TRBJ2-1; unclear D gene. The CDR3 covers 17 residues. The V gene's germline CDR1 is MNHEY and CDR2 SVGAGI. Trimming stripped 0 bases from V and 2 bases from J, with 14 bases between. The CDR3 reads CASSYSILKRPYNEQFF. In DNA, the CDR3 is TGTGCCAGCAGTTACTCGATTCTAAAACGTCCCTACAATGAGCAGTTCTTC.

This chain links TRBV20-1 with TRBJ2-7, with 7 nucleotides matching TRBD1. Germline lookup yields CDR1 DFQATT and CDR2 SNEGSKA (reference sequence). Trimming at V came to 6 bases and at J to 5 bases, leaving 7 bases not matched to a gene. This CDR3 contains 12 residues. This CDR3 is CSAPTGTHEQYF. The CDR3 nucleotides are TGCAGTGCACCGACAGGGACCCACGAGCAGTACTTC.

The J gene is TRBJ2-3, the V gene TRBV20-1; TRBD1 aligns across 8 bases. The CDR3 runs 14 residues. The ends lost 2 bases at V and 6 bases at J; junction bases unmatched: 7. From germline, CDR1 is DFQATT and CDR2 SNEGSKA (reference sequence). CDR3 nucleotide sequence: TGCAGTGCTAGATTGGGACAGGCGGCCGATACGCAGTATTTT. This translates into CSARLGQAADTQYF.

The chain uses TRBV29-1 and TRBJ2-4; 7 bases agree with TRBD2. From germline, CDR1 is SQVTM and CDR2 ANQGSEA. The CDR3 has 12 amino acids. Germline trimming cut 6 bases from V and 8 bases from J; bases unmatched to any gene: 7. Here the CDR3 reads CSVVGGGDIQYF. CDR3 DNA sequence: TGCAGCGTCGTTGGCGGGGGTGACATTCAGTACTTC.

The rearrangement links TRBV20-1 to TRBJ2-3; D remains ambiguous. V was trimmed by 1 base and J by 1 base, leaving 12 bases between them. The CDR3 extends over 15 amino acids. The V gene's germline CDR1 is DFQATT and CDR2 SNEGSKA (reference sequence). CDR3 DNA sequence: TGCAGTGCTAGAGTAGCCTCCGGCCGCACAGATACGCAGTATTTT. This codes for CSARVASGRTDTQYF.

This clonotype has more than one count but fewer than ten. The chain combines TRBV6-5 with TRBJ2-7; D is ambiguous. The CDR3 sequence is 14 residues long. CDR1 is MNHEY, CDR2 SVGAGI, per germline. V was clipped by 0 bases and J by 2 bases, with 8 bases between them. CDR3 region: CASSYSDGTYEQYF. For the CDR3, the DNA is TGTGCCAGCAGTTACTCGGACGGTACCTACGAGCAGTACTTC.

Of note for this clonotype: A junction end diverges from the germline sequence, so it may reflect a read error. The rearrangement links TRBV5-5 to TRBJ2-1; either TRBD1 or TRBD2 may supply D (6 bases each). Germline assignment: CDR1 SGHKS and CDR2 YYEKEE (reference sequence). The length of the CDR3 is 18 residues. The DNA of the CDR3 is TGTGCCAGCAGCTTGGAAGGGGGGTTGGCGGAATTATACAAGGAGCAGTTCTTC. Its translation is CASSLEGGLAELYKEQFF.

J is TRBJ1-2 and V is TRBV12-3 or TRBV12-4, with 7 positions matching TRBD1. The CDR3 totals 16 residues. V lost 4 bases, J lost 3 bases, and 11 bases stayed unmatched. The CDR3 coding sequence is TGTGCCAGCAGTTACGACCTCAGGGGGATCGACTATGGCTACACCTTC. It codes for CASSYDLRGIDYGYTF.

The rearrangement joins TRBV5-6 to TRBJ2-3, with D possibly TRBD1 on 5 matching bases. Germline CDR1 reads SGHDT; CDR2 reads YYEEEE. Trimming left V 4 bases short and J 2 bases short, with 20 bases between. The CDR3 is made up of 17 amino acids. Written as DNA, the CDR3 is TGTGCCAGCAGCCCTATGACAGCCCTGAGTCTCACAGATACGCAGTATTTT. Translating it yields CASSPMTALSLTDTQYF.

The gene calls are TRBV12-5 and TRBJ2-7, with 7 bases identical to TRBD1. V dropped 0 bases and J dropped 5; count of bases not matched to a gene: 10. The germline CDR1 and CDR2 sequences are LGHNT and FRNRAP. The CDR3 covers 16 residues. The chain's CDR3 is CASGLVLGQGDHEQYF. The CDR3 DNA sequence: TGTGCTAGTGGTTTGGTATTAGGTCAGGGGGACCACGAGCAGTACTTC.

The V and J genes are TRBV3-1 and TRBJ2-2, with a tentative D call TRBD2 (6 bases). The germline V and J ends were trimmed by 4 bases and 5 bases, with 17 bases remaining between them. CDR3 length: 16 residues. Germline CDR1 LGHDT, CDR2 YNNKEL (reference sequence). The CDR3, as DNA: TGTGCCAGCAGCCCTTGGAGCGGGTCGGAGACCGGGGAGCTGTTTTTT. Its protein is CASSPWSGSETGELFF.

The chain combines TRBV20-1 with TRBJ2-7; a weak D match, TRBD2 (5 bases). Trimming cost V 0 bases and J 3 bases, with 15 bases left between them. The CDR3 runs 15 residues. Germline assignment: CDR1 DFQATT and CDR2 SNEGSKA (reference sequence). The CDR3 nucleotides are TGCAGTGCTAGAGATGAGGGCCGGATTAGCTACGAGCAGTACTTC. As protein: CSARDEGRISYEQYF.

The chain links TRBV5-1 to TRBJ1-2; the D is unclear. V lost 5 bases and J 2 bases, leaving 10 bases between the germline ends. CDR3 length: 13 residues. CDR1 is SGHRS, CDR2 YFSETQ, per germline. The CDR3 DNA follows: TGCGCCAGCAGTGGCGACGACAACTATGGCTACACCTTC. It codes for CASSGDDNYGYTF.

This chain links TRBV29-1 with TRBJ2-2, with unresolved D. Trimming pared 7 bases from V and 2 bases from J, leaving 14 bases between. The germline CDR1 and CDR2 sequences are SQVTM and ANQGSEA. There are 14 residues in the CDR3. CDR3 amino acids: CSATQAHNTGELFF. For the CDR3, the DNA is TGCAGCGCCACCCAGGCACATAACACCGGGGAGCTGTTTTTT.

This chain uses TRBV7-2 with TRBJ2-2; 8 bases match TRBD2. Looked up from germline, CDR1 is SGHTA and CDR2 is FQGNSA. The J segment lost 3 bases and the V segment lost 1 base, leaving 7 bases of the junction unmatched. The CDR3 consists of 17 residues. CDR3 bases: TGTGCCAGCAGCTTAGTGGGCGGGGGGTCATACACCGGGGAGCTGTTTTTT. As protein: CASSLVGGGSYTGELFF.

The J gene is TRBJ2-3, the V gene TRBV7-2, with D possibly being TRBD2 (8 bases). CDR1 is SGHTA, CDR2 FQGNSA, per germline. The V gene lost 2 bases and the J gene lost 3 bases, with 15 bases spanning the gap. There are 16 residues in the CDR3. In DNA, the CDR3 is TGTGCCAGCAGCTTATTGGCGGGGGGACAGACAGATACGCAGTATTTT. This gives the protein CASSLLAGGQTDTQYF.

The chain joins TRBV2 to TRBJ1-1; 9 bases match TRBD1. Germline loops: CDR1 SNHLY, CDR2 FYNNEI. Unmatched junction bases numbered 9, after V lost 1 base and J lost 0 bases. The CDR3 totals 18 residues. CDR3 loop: CASSEGDRVGAMNTEAFF. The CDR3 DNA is TGTGCCAGCAGTGAAGGGGACAGGGTGGGGGCCATGAACACTGAAGCTTTCTTT. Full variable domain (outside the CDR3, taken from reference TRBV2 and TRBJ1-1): EPEVTQTPSHQVTQMGQEVILRCVPISNHLYFYWYRQILGQKVEFLVSFYNNEISEKSEIFDDQFSVERPDGSNFTLKIRSTKLEDSAMYFCASSEGDRVGAMNTEAFFGQGTRLTVV.

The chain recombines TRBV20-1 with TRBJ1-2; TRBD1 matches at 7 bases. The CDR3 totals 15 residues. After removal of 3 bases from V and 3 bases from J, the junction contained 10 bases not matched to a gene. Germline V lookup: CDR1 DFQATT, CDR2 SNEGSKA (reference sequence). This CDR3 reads CSASKIDREYYGYTF. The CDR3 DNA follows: TGCAGTGCTAGTAAAATCGACAGGGAATACTATGGCTACACCTTC.

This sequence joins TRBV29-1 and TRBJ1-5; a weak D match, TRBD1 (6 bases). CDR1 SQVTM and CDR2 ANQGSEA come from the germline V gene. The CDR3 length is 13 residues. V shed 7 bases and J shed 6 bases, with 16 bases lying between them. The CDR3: CSANVQGTQPQHF. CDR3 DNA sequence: TGCAGCGCCAACGTCCAGGGGACTCAGCCCCAGCATTTT.